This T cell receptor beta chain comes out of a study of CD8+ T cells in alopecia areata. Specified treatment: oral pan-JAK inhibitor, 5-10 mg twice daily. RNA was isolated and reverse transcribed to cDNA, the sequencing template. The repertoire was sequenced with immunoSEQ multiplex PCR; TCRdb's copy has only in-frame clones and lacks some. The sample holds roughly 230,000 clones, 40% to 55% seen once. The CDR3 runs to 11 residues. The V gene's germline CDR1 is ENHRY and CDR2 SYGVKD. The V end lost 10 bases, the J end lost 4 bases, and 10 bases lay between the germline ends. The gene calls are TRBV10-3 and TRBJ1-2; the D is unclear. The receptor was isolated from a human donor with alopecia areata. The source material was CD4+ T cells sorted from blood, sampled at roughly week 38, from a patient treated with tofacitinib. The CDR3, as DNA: TGTGCCACCCAGGACGGCTATGGCTACACCTTC. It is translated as CATQDGYGYTF.